The present entry profiles one T cell receptor (beta chain) with its context. Germline V gene lookup returns CDR1 MNHNS and CDR2 SASEGT. This CDR3 contains 15 residues. V was cut by 2 bases and J by 4 bases, with 14 bases left in between. These data are taken from a study of T cell responses to AZD1222 COVID-19 vaccine. Clones were sequenced by immunoSEQ multiplex PCR, and TCRdb holds only the in-frame ones, with some missing. Here the sample spans some 120,000 clones, roughly nine tenths being singletons. The sample was peripheral blood, taken 28 days after the second AZD1222 dose. This TCR was sampled from an adult who received the AZD1222 COVID-19 vaccine. V is TRBV6-1 and J is TRBJ1-1; D may be TRBD1 (5 bases). CDR3 coding DNA: TGTGCCAGCAGTGAATACGTGGGGGGGTCCACTGAAGCTTTCTTT. Its protein is CASSEYVGGSTEAFF.